A single sample gave rise to the 30 T cell receptor beta chains below, sequenced in a study of shared clonotypes between healthy human individuals. Sequencing was performed with immunoSEQ multiplex PCR; in TCRdb, only in-frame clones are kept and a portion is missing. The profile shows some 2 million clones, about 95% of them singletons. The naive CD8 subset, CD45RO-negative cells positively selected for CCR7, excluded terminally differentiated effector memory CD45RA+ cells. The material sequenced was naive CD8+ T cells sorted from blood. The receptors come from a man aged 18-30 years in good health.

A word on this clone: The junction differs from germline at one of its ends, possibly a read error. V gene TRBV5-4 combines with J gene TRBJ1-2; TRBD1 agrees at 7 bases. The CDR3 contains 12 residues. Germline V lookup: CDR1 SGHNT, CDR2 YYREEE (reference sequence). The CDR3 DNA follows: TGTGCCAGCAGCTTGGTTGGTGGACAGGACATATTC. As protein: CASSLVGGQDIF.

The chain is built from TRBV5-1 and TRBJ2-1; D might be TRBD1 (5 bases). There are 16 residues in the CDR3. Germline V gene sequence: CDR1 SGHRS, CDR2 YFSETQ. The V gene lost 0 bases and the J gene lost 3 bases, with 13 bases spanning the gap. CDR3 nucleotide sequence: TGCGCCAGCAGCTTGGAAACGCGAAGGGGCTACAATGAGCAGTTCTTC. Amino acids: CASSLETRRGYNEQFF. Full variable domain (rest looked up from reference TRBV5-1 and TRBJ2-1): KAGVTQTPRYLIKTRGQQVTLSCSPISGHRSVSWYQQTPGQGLQFLFEYFSETQRNKGNFPGRFSGRQFSNSRSEMNVSTLELGDSALYLCASSLETRRGYNEQFFGPGTRLTVL.

Of note for this clone: Other DNA sequences from this sample encode an identical CDR3 as well. The chain carries TRBV11-2 and TRBJ2-5; weak D call: TRBD2 (5 bases). CDR3 length: 14 residues. The V gene's germline CDR1 is SGHAT and CDR2 FQNNGV. V was shortened by 0 bases and J by 1 base, with 6 bases between the two germline ends. In DNA, the CDR3 is TGTGCCAGCAGCTTAGAGAGGGTCCAAGAGACCCAGTACTTC. Translating gives CASSLERVQETQYF.

This clone has a handful of counts. This rearrangement joins TRBV4-1 to TRBJ2-7, with D maybe TRBD1 (6 bases). Germline V CDR1 and CDR2: MGHRA, YSYEKL. The germline V and J ends were trimmed by 7 bases and 4 bases, with 14 bases remaining between them. This CDR3 contains 13 residues. CDR3 sequence: CASTLQQGYEQYF. The CDR3 DNA reads as TGCGCCAGCACCCTTCAACAGGGATACGAGCAGTACTTC.

The rearrangement links TRBV2 to TRBJ2-7; 10 bases line up with TRBD1. Germline trimming cut 6 bases from V and 3 bases from J; bases unmatched to any gene: 8. This CDR3 has 15 amino acids. CDR1 and CDR2 (germline): SNHLY, FYNNEI. The CDR3 DNA reads as TGTGCCAGCAGCGCCGGGACAGGGGCATACTACGAGCAGTACTTC. Its translation is CASSAGTGAYYEQYF.

The genes are TRBV9 and TRBJ2-7; 10 bases match TRBD2. The CDR3 has 18 amino acids. Germline lookup yields CDR1 SGDLS and CDR2 YYNGEE. V trimming: 4 bases; J trimming: 4 bases; junction bases outside the gene matches: 17. The CDR3 is CASSFRDSLAGGLYEQYF. In DNA form, the CDR3 reads TGTGCCAGCAGCTTTCGCGACTCATTAGCGGGGGGATTATACGAGCAGTACTTC.

The rearrangement links TRBV5-6 to TRBJ2-7; D call uncertain. This CDR3 has 13 residues. Germline V CDR1 and CDR2: SGHDT, YYEEEE. The V gene lost 1 base and the J gene lost 2 bases, with 7 bases spanning the gap. The CDR3: CASSLNGPYEQYF. The CDR3 region has the DNA TGTGCCAGCAGCTTGAACGGACCCTACGAGCAGTACTTC.

This chain links TRBV7-9 with TRBJ1-2; D gene uncertain. CDR1 is SEHNR and CDR2 is FQNEAQ in the germline V gene (reference sequence). Trimming removed 1 base from V and 6 bases from J, with 6 bases in between. The CDR3 has 12 residues. The CDR3 region is CASSLDMDGYTF. CDR3 nucleotides: TGTGCCAGCAGCTTAGACATGGATGGCTACACCTTC.

The chain recombines TRBV30 with TRBJ2-2; 11 bases fit TRBD2. CDR1 and CDR2 (germline): GTSNPN, SVGIG (reference sequence). Unmatched junction bases numbered 3, after V lost 0 bases and J lost 6 bases. The length of the CDR3 is 15 residues. The CDR3 here is CAWSVTLAGAGELFF. The CDR3 DNA reads as TGTGCCTGGAGTGTAACACTAGCGGGAGCCGGGGAGCTGTTTTTT.

The gene calls are TRBV4-1 and TRBJ2-3; D might be TRBD2 (6 bases). Germline values: CDR1 MGHRA, CDR2 YSYEKL. This CDR3 contains 16 residues. With 3 bases removed from V and 1 base from J, the gap between germline ends came to 14 bases. DNA of the CDR3: TGCGCCAGCAGCCACCCCGCGGGGTCGGGCACAGATACGCAGTATTTT. Its translation: CASSHPAGSGTDTQYF.

The rearrangement joins TRBV5-1 to TRBJ2-7; tentatively, D is TRBD1 (6 bases). This CDR3 spans 15 amino acids. Trimming took 5 bases from V and 0 from J, leaving 15 bases between them. Per germline, CDR1 SGHRS and CDR2 YFSETQ. The chain's CDR3 is CASRLSTGPSYEQYF. The CDR3 DNA reads TGCGCCAGCAGACTATCCACAGGGCCCTCCTACGAGCAGTACTTC.

The chain employs TRBV6-5 and TRBJ2-7; D may be TRBD2 (7 bases). Trimming cost V 11 bases and J 6 bases, with 14 bases left between them. The CDR3 is made up of 11 amino acids. Germline assignment: CDR1 MNHEY and CDR2 SVGAGI. CDR3 bases: TGTGCCGGGGGGGCGCCTGGCGAGCAGTACTTC. Its protein is CAGGAPGEQYF.

J is TRBJ2-1 and V is TRBV4-3, with a weak D call TRBD2 (5 bases). The germline V and J ends were trimmed by 4 bases and 8 bases, with 24 bases remaining between them. The CDR3 is made up of 17 amino acids. Per the germline V gene, CDR1 is LGHNA and CDR2 is YSLEER. The CDR3 DNA sequence: TGCGCCAGCAGCCCCGAGCCAAGCGGAGGAGAGGGCGATGAGCAGTTCTTC. Translation: CASSPEPSGGEGDEQFF.

This chain connects TRBV7-6 to TRBJ2-7, with 11 bases identical to TRBD2. This CDR3 contains 16 residues. Trimming removed 1 base from V and 0 bases from J; junction bases left unmatched: 2. Looked up from germline, CDR1 is SGHVS and CDR2 is FNYEAQ. In DNA, the CDR3 is TGTGCCAGCAGCTTAGAAACTAGCGGGAGCTCCTACGAGCAGTACTTC. It translates to CASSLETSGSSYEQYF.

The rearrangement joins TRBV6-5 to TRBJ2-1; 9 nucleotides agree with TRBD2. V dropped 10 bases and J dropped 5; count of bases not matched to a gene: 12. Germline CDR1 and CDR2: MNHEY and SVGAGI. The CDR3 runs to 15 residues. CDR3 region: CATFRSGSADNEQFF. CDR3 nucleotides: TGTGCCACCTTTCGTAGCGGGAGCGCGGACAATGAGCAGTTCTTC.

The gene calls are TRBV7-9 and TRBJ2-3; 7 bases are a match to TRBD1. V trimming: 6 bases; J trimming: 5 bases; junction bases outside the gene matches: 2. CDR1 SEHNR and CDR2 FQNEAQ come from the germline V gene (reference sequence). The CDR3 contains 12 residues. This CDR3 reads CASRDRQDTQYF. The CDR3 DNA follows: TGTGCCAGCAGGGACAGGCAAGATACGCAGTATTTT.

This chain links TRBV27 with TRBJ2-2; possible D gene TRBD2, 6 bases. The CDR3 consists of 17 residues. Germline CDR1 reads MNHEY; CDR2 reads SMNVEV (reference sequence). Trimming shortened V by 6 bases and J by 0 bases, and 17 bases separated the two germline ends. The CDR3 is CASRQSLGTANTGELFF. CDR3 in DNA: TGTGCCAGCAGACAAAGCCTCGGGACTGCGAACACCGGGGAGCTGTTTTTT.

This sequence joins TRBV25-1 and TRBJ1-3; D gene uncertain. Deletions cut 1 base from V and 8 bases from J, with 15 bases between. In germline, CDR1 is MGHDK, CDR2 SYGVNS. The CDR3 contains 15 residues. In nucleotides, the CDR3 is TGTGCCAGCAGTGAATTCGGCGGCGTTTCGGACACCATATATTTT. Amino acid sequence: CASSEFGGVSDTIYF.

This clone occurred a few times. V is TRBV6-4 and J is TRBJ1-1, with a weak D call TRBD1 (6 bases). V shed 6 bases and J shed 1 base, with 12 bases lying between them. The CDR3 contains 14 residues. CDR1 and CDR2 (germline): MRHNA, SNTAGT. The CDR3 sequence: CASSRLTGNTEAFF. DNA for the CDR3: TGTGCCAGCAGCCGATTGACAGGGAACACTGAAGCTTTCTTT.

CDR3 sequence (DNA): TGCGCCAGCAGTGAATTGCGGGGATACGCGGGAGGGCCTAGCGGGGAGCTGTTTTTT. It yields the protein CASSELRGYAGGPSGELFF. The genes are TRBV10-1 and TRBJ2-2; 9 nucleotides line up with TRBD2. Germline loops: CDR1 WNHNN, CDR2 SYGVQD (reference sequence). Losses at the gene ends were 3 bases for V and 7 bases for J; bases not matched to a gene: 18. The CDR3 loop spans 19 amino acids.

The CDR3 here is CASSQDRTSVFSYEQYF. DNA of the CDR3: TGCGCCAGCAGCCAAGATCGTACTAGCGTGTTTTCCTACGAGCAGTACTTC. The V call is TRBV4-3, the J call TRBJ2-7; 7 bases agree with TRBD2. V was clipped by 0 bases and J by 1 base; unmatched bases: 9. The CDR3 sequence is 17 residues long. CDR1 is LGHNA, CDR2 YSLEER, per germline.

The rearrangement uses TRBV4-3 and TRBJ2-2; D not resolved. Per the germline V gene, CDR1 is LGHNA and CDR2 is YSLEER. V gave up 0 bases and J gave up 12 bases, with 20 bases separating them. The CDR3 has 16 amino acids. The CDR3 DNA reads TGCGCCAGCAGCCAAGATCGACTGCTGGCGCCCGTACAGCTGTTTTTT. This gives the protein CASSQDRLLAPVQLFF.

The gene calls are TRBV4-1 and TRBJ2-7, with 8 bases lining up with TRBD2. Germline loops: CDR1 MGHRA, CDR2 YSYEKL. CDR3 length: 16 residues. V lost 0 bases and J lost 4; bases outside the gene matches: 8. Written as DNA, the CDR3 is TGCGCCAGCAGCCAAGAAGCGTCTAGCGGGCTATACGAGCAGTACTTC. As protein: CASSQEASSGLYEQYF.

This chain connects TRBV13 to TRBJ2-5; 13 bases are shared with TRBD2. The J segment lost 4 bases and the V segment lost 0 bases, leaving 8 bases of the junction unmatched. Looked up from germline, CDR1 is PRHDT and CDR2 is FYEKMQ (reference sequence). The CDR3 has 18 residues. CDR3 region: CASSLGMGLAGRGETQYF. DNA for the CDR3: TGTGCCAGCAGCTTAGGCATGGGACTAGCGGGACGCGGAGAGACCCAGTACTTC.

V is TRBV5-6 and J is TRBJ2-1; 9 nucleotides agree with TRBD1. Trimming removed 0 bases from V and 6 bases from J; junction bases left unmatched: 16. The CDR3 loop spans 19 amino acids. Germline CDR1 and CDR2: SGHDT and YYEEEE. This CDR3 is CASSLAAKRTGGAINEQFF. The DNA for the CDR3 is TGTGCCAGCAGCTTGGCAGCGAAGAGAACAGGGGGCGCGATCAATGAGCAGTTCTTC.

J is TRBJ2-1 and V is TRBV29-1, with TRBD2 matching 8 bases. There are 12 residues in the CDR3. The junction had 3 bases not matched to a gene; V was cut back by 5 bases and J by 6 bases. CDR1 and CDR2 from the germline V gene are SQVTM and ANQGSEA. Here the CDR3 reads CSVSGRFNEQFF. CDR3 coding DNA: TGCAGCGTTAGCGGGAGATTCAATGAGCAGTTCTTC.

The rearrangement links TRBV11-2 to TRBJ2-7; the D is unclear. The germline V gene encodes CDR1 SGHAT and CDR2 FQNNGV. V lost 0 bases and J 0 bases, leaving 3 bases between the germline ends. The CDR3 spans 13 residues. Written as DNA, the CDR3 is TGTGCCAGCAGCTTAGATGACTCCTACGAGCAGTACTTC. Residues: CASSLDDSYEQYF.

CDR3 sequence (DNA): TGTGCCAGCAGCTTAGATAGTCACTGGATACAAGAGACCCAGTACTTC. This translates into CASSLDSHWIQETQYF. The genes are TRBV11-2 and TRBJ2-5, with no clear D. Germline V gene data show CDR1 as SGHAT and CDR2 as FQNNGV. This CDR3 has 16 amino acids. Trimming took off 0 bases at V and 2 bases at J, with 13 bases between the two ends. Using reference TRBV11-2 and TRBJ2-5 for the parts outside the CDR3, the full variable domain is EAGVAQSPRYKIIEKRQSVAFWCNPISGHATLYWYQQILGQGPKLLIQFQNNGVVDDSQLPKDRFSAERLKGVDSTLKIQPAKLEDSAVYLCASSLDSHWIQETQYFGPGTRLLVL.

In this sample, this clone turned up once. Other DNA sequences of this sample code for an identical CDR3. The J gene is TRBJ2-7, the V gene TRBV4-1; possible D gene TRBD1, 5 bases. Trimming took 1 base from V and 2 from J, leaving 9 bases between them. Germline values: CDR1 MGHRA, CDR2 YSYEKL. The CDR3 extends over 14 amino acids. The CDR3 DNA is TGCGCCAGCAGCCAAGGGCAGGGTACCTACGAGCAGTACTTC. Its protein is CASSQGQGTYEQYF.

This chain uses TRBV5-1 with TRBJ2-5, with D unclear. Germline V gene data show CDR1 as SGHRS and CDR2 as YFSETQ. There are 13 residues in the CDR3. V was shortened by 7 bases and J by 2 bases, with 12 bases between the two germline ends. DNA for the CDR3: TGCGCCAGCTGTGCTTGGGGACAAGAGACCCAGTACTTC. Translation: CASCAWGQETQYF.